Below are 20 T cell receptor beta chains sequenced from a single sample in a study of T cells in Graves' hyperthyroidism and ophthalmopathy. Template material for amplifying TCR beta CDR3 regions consisted of RNA transcripts. Carried out on the TCR CDR3, a first-round RT-PCR used the HTBI primer set. TCRdb independently ran MiXCR on the multiplex PCR reads; one entry per CDR3 protein. The data show approximately 400,000 distinct CDR3 sequences, 15% to 18% seen once. Material for sequencing was blood. The receptors originated from a woman aged 18-29 years with Graves' hyperthyroidism.

This clonotype was seen more than once but under ten times. The V gene is TRBV19, the J gene TRBJ2-5; 9 nucleotides match TRBD2. From germline, CDR1 is LNHDA and CDR2 SQIVND (reference sequence). Trimming removed 7 bases from V and 1 base from J; junction bases left unmatched: 4. The CDR3 is 14 amino acids. For the CDR3, the DNA is TGTGCCAGTATTAGCGGGAGCGTCCAAGAGACCCAGTACTTC. Residues: CASISGSVQETQYF.

This CDR3 is CASSLSLGEQFF. The CDR3 DNA reads as TGTGCCAGCAGCTTATCACTCGGGGAGCAGTTCTTC. The rearrangement uses TRBV7-9 and TRBJ2-1; no clear D. This CDR3 has 12 amino acids. From germline, CDR1 is SEHNR and CDR2 FQNEAQ (reference sequence). The V gene lost 2 bases and the J gene lost 10 bases, with 9 bases spanning the gap.

This clonotype was seen a handful of times. Since the CDR3 does not end with the conserved phenylalanine or tryptophan, this likely comes from a read error. This chain joins TRBV7-2 and TRBJ2-7; TRBD1 agrees at 9 bases. This CDR3 has 17 amino acids. V shed 7 bases, J shed 0 bases, and the junction held 13 bases outside the gene matches. Germline CDR1 and CDR2: SGHTA and FQGNSA. The CDR3 is CASTLRTGQGSSYEQYL. CDR3 in DNA: TGTGCCAGCACCCTCCGGACGGGACAGGGCAGCTCCTACGAGCAGTACCTC.

This clonotype occurred many times. The chain employs TRBV2 and TRBJ1-5, with a weak D call TRBD1 (5 bases). V lost 8 bases and J 4 bases, leaving 15 bases between the germline ends. CDR3 size: 14 residues. CDR1 is SNHLY and CDR2 is FYNNEI in the germline V gene. CDR3 sequence reads: CASGLDNLNQPQHF. In DNA form, the CDR3 reads TGTGCCAGCGGATTGGACAATCTAAATCAGCCCCAGCATTTT.

The chain recombines TRBV12-3 or TRBV12-4 with TRBJ1-5; 10 bases are shared with TRBD1. V shed 8 bases, J shed 5 bases, and the junction held 15 bases outside the gene matches. The CDR3 has 17 amino acids. The CDR3 reads CASGPGQGLIGDQPQHF. CDR3 coding DNA: TGTGCCAGCGGTCCGGGACAGGGGTTAATCGGCGATCAGCCCCAGCATTTT.

The rearrangement joins TRBV5-1 to TRBJ2-7; D is uncertain. Germline loops: CDR1 SGHRS, CDR2 YFSETQ. The length of the CDR3 is 12 residues. Trimming removed 5 bases at V and 3 bases at J, with 9 bases between. This chain's CDR3 is CASRDGHYEQYF. The CDR3 DNA reads TGCGCCAGCAGGGACGGCCACTACGAGCAGTACTTC.

This clonotype came up many times. This chain links TRBV20-1 with TRBJ2-3, with no clear D. The CDR3 has 14 residues. Germline CDR1 is DFQATT and CDR2 is SNEGSKA (reference sequence). The V gene lost 5 bases and the J gene lost 1 base, with 13 bases spanning the gap. The CDR3 loop reads CSAGVGGRTDTQYF. The CDR3 DNA reads TGCAGTGCTGGCGTAGGCGGCCGCACAGATACGCAGTATTTT.

The chain employs TRBV29-1 and TRBJ2-3; TRBD2 matches at 7 bases. This CDR3 region has 15 residues. V lost 5 bases and J lost 3; bases outside the gene matches: 11. From germline, CDR1 is SQVTM and CDR2 ANQGSEA. The CDR3 bases are TGCAGCGTTCGGGACCTGACTAGCTGGACAGATACGCAGTATTTT. It translates to CSVRDLTSWTDTQYF.

This clonotype was detected only a few times. The chain combines TRBV19 with TRBJ1-5; 10 bases agree with TRBD1. V lost 5 bases and J lost 4; bases outside the gene matches: 5. The germline CDR1 and CDR2 sequences are LNHDA and SQIVND (reference sequence). There are 15 residues in the CDR3. The CDR3 DNA reads TGTGCCAGTAGTGCCGAGGACAGGGGGAATCAGCCCCAGCATTTT. It specifies CASSAEDRGNQPQHF.

This clonotype showed up just a few times. The V gene is TRBV6-2 or TRBV6-3, the J gene TRBJ2-1; TRBD2 agrees at 10 bases. Per the germline V gene, CDR1 is MNHEY and CDR2 is SVGEGT. V shed 6 bases and J 7 bases; nucleotides not matched to a gene: 9. The CDR3 spans 15 residues. The CDR3 here is CASRISGGPSNEQFF. As DNA, the CDR3 is TGTGCCAGCAGGATTAGCGGGGGGCCATCTAATGAGCAGTTCTTC.

J is TRBJ2-5 and V is TRBV12-3 or TRBV12-4, with TRBD1 matching over 8 bases. The CDR3 length is 15 residues. Trimming removed 1 base from V and 5 bases from J; junction bases left unmatched: 6. The CDR3 sequence: CASSLVTGVAETQYF. The CDR3 coding sequence is TGTGCCAGCAGTTTAGTGACAGGGGTTGCCGAGACCCAGTACTTC.

This clonotype was detected only a few times. V and J are TRBV6-2 or TRBV6-3 and TRBJ2-7, with 11 positions matching TRBD2. The J segment lost 0 bases and the V segment lost 5 bases, leaving 3 bases of the junction unmatched. Germline V gives CDR1 MNHEY, CDR2 SVGEGT. The CDR3 is made up of 15 amino acids. The CDR3 sequence is CASSTSGRGSYEQYF. The CDR3 region has the DNA TGTGCCAGCAGTACTAGCGGGAGAGGCTCCTACGAGCAGTACTTC.

This clonotype was counted ten times or more. The chain carries TRBV11-2 and TRBJ1-2; D may be TRBD1 (6 bases). CDR3 length: 13 amino acids. CDR1 is SGHAT and CDR2 is FQNNGV in the germline V gene. The ends were cut back, 3 bases at V and 7 bases at J, with 12 bases in the middle. In DNA, the CDR3 is TGTGCCAGCAGCTTCGGGGGGCCAGGTGGCTACACCTTC. Translation: CASSFGGPGGYTF.

This clonotype was counted at least ten times. This rearrangement joins TRBV12-3 or TRBV12-4 to TRBJ2-3; D possibly corresponds to TRBD2 (5 bases). V was cut by 7 bases and J by 4 bases, with 15 bases left in between. CDR3 size: 14 residues. DNA for the CDR3: TGTGCCAGCACCCGGGCTCGGCGGGCAGATACGCAGTATTTT. Its translation is CASTRARRADTQYF.

This rearrangement joins TRBV12-3 or TRBV12-4 to TRBJ2-3; D could derive from TRBD1 or TRBD2 (5 bases each). V was shortened by 6 bases and J by 6 bases, with 13 bases between the two germline ends. The CDR3 is made up of 13 amino acids. CDR3 nucleotides: TGTGCCAGCAGACCTGTTTGGGGGGATACGCAGTATTTT. It specifies CASRPVWGDTQYF.

As to this clonotype: A much larger clonotype is one base distant, so this may be a read error. This likely comes from a read error, as the CDR3 has no conserved phenylalanine or tryptophan at its end. The chain has TRBV6-1 and TRBJ2-2; TRBD2 matches at 9 bases. The V gene's germline CDR1 is MNHNS and CDR2 SASEGT. This CDR3 region has 15 residues. V shed 10 bases and J 2 bases; nucleotides not matched to a gene: 8. Here the CDR3 reads CAIDASGVNTGELFL. Written as DNA, the CDR3 is TGTGCCATCGACGCTAGCGGGGTAAACACCGGGGAGCTGTTTTTA.

This clonotype was recorded a few times. V is TRBV24-1 and J is TRBJ1-5; the D gene is possibly TRBD1 (6 bases). V was shortened by 6 bases and J by 4 bases, with 12 bases between the two germline ends. The CDR3 has 14 amino acids. Germline V gene sequence: CDR1 KGHDR, CDR2 SFDVKD. The CDR3 reads CATSLGQINQPQHF. CDR3 coding DNA: TGTGCCACCAGTTTGGGACAAATTAATCAGCCCCAGCATTTT.

This clonotype came up many times. The chain combines TRBV7-8 with TRBJ1-1; no clear D gene. The CDR3 has 15 amino acids. Germline V gene sequence: CDR1 SGHVS, CDR2 FQNEAQ. The V end lost 3 bases, the J end lost 5 bases, and 16 bases lay between the germline ends. This CDR3 is CASSLPGVVGTEAFF. The CDR3 DNA reads TGTGCCAGCAGCTTGCCTGGGGTCGTCGGGACTGAAGCTTTCTTT.

The chain couples TRBV19 to TRBJ1-2, with 9 nucleotides matching TRBD1. The trim removed 6 bases at V and 6 bases at J, leaving 8 bases unmatched. Germline V gene data show CDR1 as LNHDA and CDR2 as SQIVND (reference sequence). The CDR3 is 14 amino acids. CDR3 residues: CASRRGQGLDGYTF. The DNA for the CDR3 is TGTGCCAGTAGACGGGGACAGGGCTTAGATGGCTACACCTTC.

This clonotype was seen only a few times. This sequence joins TRBV7-6 and TRBJ2-1, with 7 bases aligning to TRBD2. Germline V gives CDR1 SGHVS, CDR2 FNYEAQ. CDR3 length equals 17 residues. V was pared by 5 bases and J by 2 bases, with 12 bases of the junction left unmatched. The CDR3 sequence: CASSPPGGGIPYNEQFF. The CDR3 DNA sequence: TGTGCCAGCAGCCCCCCTGGCGGGGGAATCCCCTACAATGAGCAGTTCTTC.